These 30 T cell receptor beta chains were sequenced from one sample in a study of radiation and T cells in renal cell carcinoma. Produced via immunoSEQ multiplex PCR; TCRdb's table is partial and in-frame only. The data contain 94,000 or so clones, over 75% of them singletons. The time point here: baseline pretreatment blood. Treatment noted: 15 Gy SBRT to primary tumor, nephrectomy 4 weeks later. Sequencing used blood, obtained from a patient whose treatment included radiotherapy and nephrectomy. Every receptor here comes from a man aged 60 to 75 with renal cell carcinoma.

The chain couples TRBV30 to TRBJ1-2; D possibly corresponds to TRBD1 (5 bases). The CDR3 consists of 14 residues. V lost 3 bases and J lost 1, with 12 bases in between. The germline gives CDR1 GTSNPN, CDR2 SVGIG (reference sequence). CDR3 sequence (DNA): TGTGCCTGGAGCCGCGGGAGGGGTAACTATGGCTACACCTTC. This gives the protein CAWSRGRGNYGYTF.

The J gene is TRBJ1-1, the V gene TRBV2; D is possibly TRBD1 (5 bases). Germline assignment: CDR1 SNHLY and CDR2 FYNNEI. The CDR3 runs to 15 residues. V lost 5 bases and J 0 bases, leaving 13 bases between the germline ends. The CDR3 reads CASSQRTTVNTEAFF. In DNA, the CDR3 is TGTGCCAGCAGTCAACGGACGACAGTGAACACTGAAGCTTTCTTT.

This clone was picked up a small number of times. The germline gene is not matched at one end of the junction; a read error may be the cause. The chain recombines TRBV7-9 with TRBJ2-7; the D gene is possibly TRBD2 (6 bases). Germline-derived CDR1 and CDR2 are SEHNR and FQNEAQ (reference sequence). CDR3 length equals 11 residues. The CDR3 DNA reads TGTGCCAGCAGCTTAATTCGGGAGACGTCCTTC. Protein sequence: CASSLIRETSF.

This chain joins TRBV5-6 and TRBJ1-3; 11 bases fit TRBD1. The germline V gene encodes CDR1 SGHDT and CDR2 YYEEEE. The CDR3 is made up of 18 amino acids. Trimming cost V 6 bases and J 8 bases; bases outside gene matches: 19. CDR3 loop: CASNEFALGTGGEHTIYF. The DNA for the CDR3 is TGTGCCAGCAACGAATTCGCCCTAGGGACAGGGGGTGAACACACCATATATTTT.

The chain links TRBV7-8 to TRBJ1-1, with TRBD1 matching over 7 bases. The CDR3 is 14 residues long. The trim removed 6 bases at V and 0 bases at J, leaving 4 bases unmatched. The V gene's germline CDR1 is SGHVS and CDR2 FQNEAQ. CDR3 amino acids: CASRSGQVNTEAFF. In DNA form, the CDR3 reads TGTGCCAGCAGATCCGGACAGGTGAACACTGAAGCTTTCTTT.

J is TRBJ1-1 and V is TRBV28; D remains ambiguous. Germline values: CDR1 MDHEN, CDR2 SYDVKM. Trimming pared 4 bases from V and 2 bases from J, leaving 8 bases between. CDR3 length: 13 residues. The chain's CDR3 is CASSSRGNTEAFF. As DNA, the CDR3 is TGTGCCAGCAGTTCCCGGGGAAACACTGAAGCTTTCTTT.

V is TRBV21-1 and J is TRBJ2-5; the table's TRBD2 call for D was not verified on the DNA. TRBV21-1 corresponds to a pseudogene. The CDR3 totals 10 residues. In DNA, the CDR3 is TGTGCCAGCACCCCGGAGACCCAGTACTTC. Amino acid sequence: CASTPETQYF.

The chain recombines TRBV5-4 with TRBJ2-5; the match to TRBD1 covers 8 bases. The germline CDR1 and CDR2 sequences are SGHNT and YYREEE (reference sequence). J gave up 4 bases and V 0 bases, and 17 bases lay outside the gene matches. The CDR3 runs to 19 residues. The CDR3: CASSLVALRAGGLVETQYF. CDR3 nucleotides: TGTGCCAGCAGCTTGGTCGCCCTTCGTGCAGGGGGCTTGGTAGAGACCCAGTACTTC.

V and J are TRBV6-1 and TRBJ1-1; 7 bases are a match to TRBD1. The CDR3 covers 14 residues. The trim removed 5 bases at V and 3 bases at J, leaving 6 bases unmatched. Germline V gives CDR1 MNHNS, CDR2 SASEGT. CDR3 nucleotides: TGTGCCAGCAGTCAAGGGGGCCTGTACACTGAAGCTTTCTTT. This encodes CASSQGGLYTEAFF.

This chain links TRBV5-1 with TRBJ1-1; D is uncertain. The CDR3 runs to 17 residues. Per the germline V gene, CDR1 is SGHRS and CDR2 is YFSETQ. Trimming removed 7 bases at V and 2 bases at J, with 24 bases between. The CDR3 loop reads CASGPTAQPVGNTEAFF. The CDR3 DNA sequence: TGCGCCAGCGGGCCAACGGCCCAACCCGTCGGTAACACTGAAGCTTTCTTT.

This clone turned up a few times. The gene calls are TRBV6-5 and TRBJ2-1, with 9 bases lining up with TRBD2. The CDR3 extends over 14 amino acids. V shed 0 bases, J shed 9 bases, and the junction held 3 bases outside the gene matches. CDR1 and CDR2 (germline): MNHEY, SVGAGI. DNA for the CDR3: TGTGCCAGCAGTTACTCGGGACTAGCCAGTGAGCAGTTCTTC. Its translation: CASSYSGLASEQFF.

The CDR3 loop is CASSHNRDRGTDTQYF. Here the CDR3 DNA reads TGCGCCAGCAGTCACAACCGGGACAGGGGCACAGATACGCAGTATTTT. V usage is TRBV23-1 and J usage is TRBJ2-3; 9 bases are a match to TRBD1. TRBV23-1 is labeled an ORF, and its function is uncertain. Unmatched junction bases numbered 5, after V lost 3 bases and J lost 1 base. The length of the CDR3 is 16 residues.

The chain combines TRBV28 with TRBJ1-5; TRBD1 agrees at 10 bases. V shed 3 bases, J shed 4 bases, and the junction held 9 bases outside the gene matches. Germline loops: CDR1 MDHEN, CDR2 SYDVKM. The CDR3 is made up of 17 amino acids. The CDR3 nucleotides read TGTGCCAGCAGTTTCCCCGGGACAGGGGTAGTTAATCAGCCCCAGCATTTT. As protein: CASSFPGTGVVNQPQHF.

The chain has TRBV10-3 and TRBJ2-2; TRBD1 matches at 11 bases. The V segment lost 7 bases and the J segment 0 bases; nucleotides outside the gene matches: 4. The CDR3 has 16 amino acids. Germline CDR1 ENHRY, CDR2 SYGVKD. In nucleotides, the CDR3 is TGTGCCATCACGGGGGGACAGGGGGCGAACACCGGGGAGCTGTTTTTT. Its protein is CAITGGQGANTGELFF.

The chain has TRBV6-1 and TRBJ2-5, with D possibly being TRBD1 (6 bases). There are 13 residues in the CDR3. Trimming left V 1 base short and J 5 bases short, with 8 bases between. Germline CDR1 is MNHNS and CDR2 is SASEGT. Written as DNA, the CDR3 is TGTGCCAGCAGTGAAGTGGGGGCTGAGACCCAGTACTTC. It is translated as CASSEVGAETQYF.

The genes are TRBV20-1 and TRBJ1-5; D not certain. The CDR3 runs to 11 residues. Trimming took 3 bases from V and 7 from J, leaving 7 bases between them. Germline CDR1 is DFQATT and CDR2 is SNEGSKA (reference sequence). The CDR3 DNA follows: TGCAGTGCTAGGAAGGGCCAGCCCCAGCATTTT. Encoded protein: CSARKGQPQHF.

As for this clone: Other DNA sequences in the same sample also yield this CDR3. The J gene is TRBJ2-7, the V gene TRBV14, with unresolved D. Germline V gene lookup returns CDR1 SGHDN and CDR2 FVKESK. V lost 3 bases and J 3 bases, leaving 3 bases between the germline ends. The CDR3 loop spans 11 amino acids. Here the CDR3 DNA reads TGTGCCAGCAGCCAGGGCTACGAGCAGTACTTC. This translates into CASSQGYEQYF.

This rearrangement joins TRBV19 to TRBJ2-7; D might be TRBD1 (5 bases). Germline V gene sequence: CDR1 LNHDA, CDR2 SQIVND (reference sequence). The length of the CDR3 is 14 residues. Trimming removed 6 bases at V and 0 bases at J, with 12 bases between. The CDR3 nucleotides read TGTGCCAGTAGGCTCGCCAGGGACTCCTACGAGCAGTACTTC. It encodes CASRLARDSYEQYF.

This clone came up once. This rearrangement joins TRBV29-1 to TRBJ1-2; D may be TRBD1 (6 bases). Germline CDR1 reads SQVTM; CDR2 reads ANQGSEA. CDR3 length: 14 amino acids. Trimming removed 3 bases from V and 3 bases from J, with 14 bases in between. The CDR3 DNA reads as TGCAGCGTTGACCCGGACAGTATCGACTATGGCTACACCTTC. Translated, it gives CSVDPDSIDYGYTF. Complete variable domain (other parts from reference TRBV29-1 and TRBJ1-2): SAVISQKPSRDICQRGTSLTIQCQVDSQVTMMFWYRQQPGQSLTLIATANQGSEATYESGFVIDKFPISRPNLTFSTLTVSNMSPEDSSIYLCSVDPDSIDYGYTFGSGTRLTVV.

The gene calls are TRBV11-2 and TRBJ1-4; D uncertain. CDR3 size: 17 residues. Germline CDR1 reads SGHAT; CDR2 reads FQNNGV. V was clipped by 0 bases and J by 0 bases, with 11 bases between them. The CDR3 region is CASSLEVSFATNEKLFF. The CDR3 DNA is TGTGCCAGCAGCTTAGAGGTCTCATTTGCAACTAATGAAAAACTGTTTTTT.

A single count supports this clone. J is TRBJ2-6 and V is TRBV28, with D unclear. V lost 1 base, J lost 3 bases, and 4 bases lay in between. This CDR3 has 14 amino acids. Germline V gives CDR1 MDHEN, CDR2 SYDVKM. CDR3 protein: CASSLYSGANVLTF. The CDR3 DNA reads as TGTGCCAGCAGTTTATATAGTGGGGCCAACGTCCTGACTTTC.

The chain carries TRBV18 and TRBJ2-7; 7 bases agree with TRBD1. The CDR3 extends over 14 amino acids. V was pared by 4 bases and J by 5 bases, with 8 bases of the junction left unmatched. CDR1 and CDR2 from the germline V gene are KGHSH and LQKENI. CDR3 residues: CASSRDDRVDEQYF. The CDR3, as DNA: TGTGCCAGCTCACGAGACGACAGGGTTGACGAGCAGTACTTC.

This clone came up a few times. This chain connects TRBV7-2 to TRBJ2-1; TRBD2 matches 10 bases. This CDR3 comprises 15 residues. Germline lookup yields CDR1 SGHTA and CDR2 FQGNSA. Trimming took 7 bases from V and 9 from J; bases not matched to a gene: 12. In nucleotides, the CDR3 is TGTGCCAGCACCTCTCCTCGACTAGCGGGTACTGAGCAGTTCTTC. It translates to CASTSPRLAGTEQFF.

This clone was recorded a few times. This chain uses TRBV28 with TRBJ1-2; TRBD1 aligns across 8 bases. The V and J ends lost 6 bases and 8 bases, in that order; junction bases with no gene match: 14. The CDR3 has 15 residues. Germline V CDR1 and CDR2: MDHEN, SYDVKM. The CDR3 region is CASRGWTGRWEGYTF. The CDR3 DNA reads as TGTGCCAGCAGGGGCTGGACAGGGCGATGGGAGGGCTACACCTTC.

This clone qualifies as medium-sized (0.01 to 0.1%). J is TRBJ2-7 and V is TRBV29-1; D could derive from TRBD1 or TRBD2 (7 bases each). Trimming removed 6 bases at V and 4 bases at J, with 16 bases between. This CDR3 has 13 amino acids. Per the germline V gene, CDR1 is SQVTM and CDR2 is ANQGSEA. The CDR3 coding sequence is TGCAGCGTCTCCAGGGGGGGGTCATACGAGCAGTACTTC. Amino acids: CSVSRGGSYEQYF.

The DNA for the CDR3 is TGTGCCAATGGCCCCGGGGCAAACTATGGCTACACCTTC. It translates to CANGPGANYGYTF. The V and J genes are TRBV19 and TRBJ1-2; TRBD1 might be the D (5 bases). Germline V gene lookup returns CDR1 LNHDA and CDR2 SQIVND (reference sequence). Trimming pared 10 bases from V and 2 bases from J, leaving 14 bases between. The CDR3 totals 13 residues.

This chain links TRBV7-3 with TRBJ2-3, with D perhaps matching TRBD1 (6 bases). Deletions cut 2 bases from V and 6 bases from J, with 12 bases between. The length of the CDR3 is 14 residues. Germline V gene lookup returns CDR1 SGHTA and CDR2 FQGTGA. CDR3 coding DNA: TGTGCCAGCAGCTTAGCAGGGGAAGGCGATACGCAGTATTTT. It yields the protein CASSLAGEGDTQYF. Based on the CDR3 plus reference TRBV7-3 and TRBJ2-3, the full variable domain is GAGVSQTPSNKVTEKGKYVELRCDPISGHTALYWYRQSLGQGPEFLIYFQGTGAADDSGLPNDRFFAVRPEGSVSTLKIQRTERGDSAVYLCASSLAGEGDTQYFGPGTRLTVL.

V gene TRBV4-1 combines with J gene TRBJ2-7; TRBD1 agrees at 10 bases. CDR3 length: 16 amino acids. V was clipped by 1 base and J by 2 bases; unmatched bases: 5. CDR1 MGHRA and CDR2 YSYEKL come from the germline V gene. The CDR3, as DNA: TGCGCCAGCAGCCAAGCCGGGACAGGGGCGGCCTACGAGCAGTACTTC. Residues: CASSQAGTGAAYEQYF.

The V and J genes are TRBV10-1 and TRBJ2-3, with D possibly TRBD1 on 5 matching bases. CDR1 and CDR2 (germline): WNHNN, SYGVQD (reference sequence). V was shortened by 3 bases and J by 5 bases, with 15 bases between the two germline ends. The CDR3 is made up of 15 amino acids. The CDR3 sequence: CASSEISTREDTQYF. CDR3 sequence (DNA): TGCGCCAGCAGTGAAATATCGACCAGGGAAGATACGCAGTATTTT.

The chain carries TRBV27 and TRBJ1-4, with 9 bases lining up with TRBD1. This CDR3 spans 14 amino acids. Germline V gene sequence: CDR1 MNHEY, CDR2 SMNVEV (reference sequence). V was pared by 5 bases and J by 8 bases, with 6 bases of the junction left unmatched. CDR3 DNA sequence: TGTGCCAGCAGTAGGGACAGGGAAGTGGAAAAACTGTTTTTT. It specifies CASSRDREVEKLFF.